Given below is one TCR beta chain in context. CDR3 length: 14 amino acids. The ends were cut back, 6 bases at V and 7 bases at J, with 13 bases in the middle. Looked up from germline, CDR1 is MDHEN and CDR2 is SYDVKM. The record originates from a study of CD8 T cells in ankylosing spondylitis. TCRdb used MiXCR to reprocess the 5' RACE reads, holding one entry per CDR3 protein. The profile shows over 200,000 distinct CDR3 sequences, about 10% of them singletons. The receptor's source is a male donor with ankylosing spondylitis or in good health (not recorded which). The sequenced sample consisted of blood, either unsorted or a sorted T cell fraction (not recorded which). This sequence joins TRBV28 and TRBJ1-6; D ambiguous. This CDR3 is CASSPVPQNSPLHF. CDR3 DNA: TGTGCCAGCAGCCCAGTCCCCCAAAATTCACCCCTCCACTTT.